One TCR beta chain is described in this entry. Its cognate antigen has yet to be identified. There are no base qualities to consult, and no much larger clone falls within one base. The CDR3 regions of human TCRbeta chains were subjected to immunosequencing. On the authors' methods: TCRs in the repertoires were compared against a reference library of SARS-CoV-2-specific TCRs that had been generated with the MIRA antigen-specificity platform. Breadth was defined as the fraction of unique TCRs that were SARS-CoV-2-associated. Depth was defined as the fraction of total T cells that were SARS-CoV-2-associated. Each spike-specific TCR was assigned to its reactive spike region and to a CD4 or CD8 class using the MIRA data. Log10-transformed breadth and depth values were compared by one-way ANOVA with Sidak's multiple comparisons tests. TCRdb took over this immuneACCESS table, retaining in-frame rearrangements with V and J assigned. Such tables are incomplete; in checked studies, under half of the missing clones stem from an unresolved V gene, and the remainder is unexplained. For V, J and clone size, that table is used; D and trimming come from the DNA. The sample has over 150,000 clones on record, 92% of them singletons. The leading ten clones occupy roughly 4.4% of the sample.

The time point tag for this specimen amounts to: baseline before first vaccination. According to the study, the label for this sample's treatment or condition signals: meningococcal conjugate vaccine given as trial control. The vaccinee samples were drawn from two UK trials, COV001 and COV002, one of which was a single-blind randomized controlled phase 2/3 trial testing AZD1222 (ChAdOx1 nCoV-19) in healthy adults. For TCRbeta chain sequencing, PBMC samples from trial participants were taken at day 0 and at day 28 after the second dose. Spanning cysteine to phenylalanine, the CDR3 consists of 12 amino acids. The sequence is cut down to CDR3 DNA, 36 bases in frame from base 1. Per the germline V gene, SGHTA is the CDR1 and FQGNSA is the CDR2. V is pared back by 5 bases and J by 7 bases, with 9 bases lying between the germline termini. The data are from a study of T cell responses to AZD1222 COVID-19 vaccine (dated by TCRdb to the early 2020s). About the investigation overall: TCR sequencing was performed for roughly 240 trial participants, of whom 200 to 210 were given two doses of AZD1222 and around 25 were given two doses of MenACWY control vaccine. Trial participants were enrolled by age into subgroups of 18-55, 56-69 and 70-plus years, and roughly 160, 29 and 62 TCR-sequenced participants, respectively, were included in these subgroups.

Broad study findings and their caveats: The 56-69-year group was small, and its depth increase did not reach significance, likely because of low power. Participants were mostly white British and included more females than males, and it was suggested by the authors that clonal diversity may have been underestimated. CD4 TCRs associated with the vaccine covered the entire spike protein, and the dominant responses were in regions 160-218 and 743-854. Reportedly, close to half of the unique spike-specific TCRs recognized epitopes lying outside the regions that are mutated in the B.1.351 and B.1.1.7 variants. After two AZD1222 doses, spike-specific TCR breadth and depth were significantly higher than at day 0 and than in MenACWY recipients. Conclusions about previously exposed vaccinees are limited because only a handful of AZD1222 recipients were SARS-CoV-2 seropositive at baseline. Because no day 14 peak-response samples were available, repertoires were characterized only after the peak T cell response.

Recombination joined TRBV7-2 with TRBJ1-5; too little of a D gene remains to name it. Sequenced here: peripheral blood, sampled on day 0 of MenACWY control vaccination. The TCR originated in an adult in good health. The CDR3 region has the sequence CASSPSSQPQHF. The nucleotides read TGTGCCAGCAGCCCATCAAGCCAGCCCCAGCATTTT.